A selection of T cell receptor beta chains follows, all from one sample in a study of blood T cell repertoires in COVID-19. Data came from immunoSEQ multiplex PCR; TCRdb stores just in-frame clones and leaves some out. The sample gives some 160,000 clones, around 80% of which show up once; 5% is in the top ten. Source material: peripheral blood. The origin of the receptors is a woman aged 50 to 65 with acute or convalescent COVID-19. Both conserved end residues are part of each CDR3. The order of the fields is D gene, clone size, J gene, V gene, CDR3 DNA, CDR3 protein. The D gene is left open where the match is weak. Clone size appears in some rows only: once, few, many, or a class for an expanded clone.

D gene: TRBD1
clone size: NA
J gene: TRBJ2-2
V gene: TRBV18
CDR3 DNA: TGTGCCAGCTCAATCGGGACAGGGGGCATCGGGGAGCTGTTTTTT
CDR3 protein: CASSIGTGGIGELFF

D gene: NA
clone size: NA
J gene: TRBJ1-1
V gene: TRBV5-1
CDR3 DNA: TGCGCCAGCAGCGGGGGGGCACACGAAGCTTTCTTT
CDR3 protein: CASSGGAHEAFF

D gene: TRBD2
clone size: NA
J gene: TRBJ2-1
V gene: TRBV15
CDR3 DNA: TGTGCCACCAGCGAAGGGACTAGCGGGACCTACAATGAGCAGTTCTTC
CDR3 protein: CATSEGTSGTYNEQFF

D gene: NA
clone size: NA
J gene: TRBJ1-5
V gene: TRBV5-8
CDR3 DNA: TGTGCCAGCAGCCTCTGGGGGGGGGCCGGCAATCAGCCCCAGCATTTT
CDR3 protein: CASSLWGGAGNQPQHF

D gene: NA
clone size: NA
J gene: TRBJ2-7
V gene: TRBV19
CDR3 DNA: TGTGCCAGTAGTGACAGGGCGGGGCCCTACGAGCAGTACTTC
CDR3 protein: CASSDRAGPYEQYF

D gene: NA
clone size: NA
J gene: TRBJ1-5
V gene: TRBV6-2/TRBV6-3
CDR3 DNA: TGTGCCAGCAGTAATACAGGGCCTGGCAATCAGCCCCAGCATTTT
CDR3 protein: CASSNTGPGNQPQHF

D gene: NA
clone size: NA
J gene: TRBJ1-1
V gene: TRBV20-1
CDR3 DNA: TGCAGTGCTAGCGTTGTTACTGAAGCTTTCTTT
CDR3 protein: CSASVVTEAFF

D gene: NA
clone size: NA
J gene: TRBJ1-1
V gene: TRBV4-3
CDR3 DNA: TGCGCCAGCAGCCAAGAAAGAGTGAACACTGAAGCTTTCTTT
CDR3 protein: CASSQERVNTEAFF

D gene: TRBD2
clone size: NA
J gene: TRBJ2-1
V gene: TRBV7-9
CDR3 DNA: TGTGCCAGCAGCTTCTCCTCTGGGGGGGTGAGCTCCTACAATGAGCAGTTCTTC
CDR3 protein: CASSFSSGGVSSYNEQFF

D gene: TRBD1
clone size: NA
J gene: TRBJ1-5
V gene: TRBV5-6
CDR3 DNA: TGTGCCAGCAGCTTGAAGACAGGGGATCAGCCCCAGCATTTT
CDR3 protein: CASSLKTGDQPQHF

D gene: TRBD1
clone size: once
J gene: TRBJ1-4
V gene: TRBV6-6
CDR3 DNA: TGTGCCAGCAGGGGGACAGCAACTAATGAAAAACTGTTTTTT
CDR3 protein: CASRGTATNEKLFF

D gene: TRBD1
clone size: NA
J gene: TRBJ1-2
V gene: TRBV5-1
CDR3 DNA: TGCGCCAGCAGCTTGCACCGGACAGGGTCCTATGGCTACACCTTC
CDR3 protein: CASSLHRTGSYGYTF

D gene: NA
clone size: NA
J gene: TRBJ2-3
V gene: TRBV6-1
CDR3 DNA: TGTGCCAGCAGTGGTTTAGGGGGGGCGAACACAGATACGCAGTATTTT
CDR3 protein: CASSGLGGANTDTQYF